Listed here is a single TCR beta chain. Its antigen remains unknown. The sample carries other DNA sequences with the same CDR3. The data originate from a study of T cell responses to AZD1222 COVID-19 vaccine. Study conclusions and caveats: Donor demographics were predominantly white British with a female majority; clonal diversity may be underestimated. It was only a handful of AZD1222 recipients who were seropositive at baseline. Spike-specific TCR repertoires showed rising breadth and depth after two AZD1222 doses.

The CDR3 sequence is 11 residues long. Germline-derived CDR1 and CDR2 are MDHEN and SYDVKM. With 5 bases removed from V and 5 bases from J, the gap between germline ends came to 6 bases. TCRdb's table, derived via immunoSEQ multiplex PCR, lists solely in-frame clones and lacks some. This table holds 250,000 to 300,000 clones, 90% to 95% found once. The chain has TRBV28 and TRBJ1-2, with D possibly TRBD1 on 5 matching bases. The sequence derives from an adult who received the AZD1222 COVID-19 vaccine. Sample: peripheral blood, taken 28 days after the second AZD1222 dose. CDR3 in DNA: TGTGCCAGCAGTCCAGGGTATGGCTACACCTTC. Its translation is CASSPGYGYTF.